Included here is one T cell receptor beta chain sequence, with context. Produced via immunoSEQ multiplex PCR; TCRdb's table is partial and in-frame only. Of roughly 2.4 million clones listed, more than 90% are singletons. The CDR3 has 16 residues. The ends were cut back, 1 base at V and 1 base at J, with 13 bases in the middle. Germline CDR1 SEHNR, CDR2 FQNEAQ (reference sequence). This entry comes from a study of shared clonotypes between healthy human individuals. This TCR was recovered from a man between 18 and 35 years old in good health. What was sequenced was naive CD4+ T cells sorted from blood. The sample's subset: CD45RA+ positively selected. The V gene is TRBV7-9, the J gene TRBJ1-1; D ambiguous. The DNA for the CDR3 is TGTGCCAGCAGCTTAGACCCCCGGAGAAAGAACACTGAAGCTTTCTTT. Residues: CASSLDPRRKNTEAFF.